This T cell receptor beta chain was captured by sequencing in a study of early T cells in non-severe SARS-CoV-2 infection. As for the study in general: The chains were unpaired, and the sequenced material was bulk RNA from unsorted whole blood. Study outcomes and limitations: Private and CD4 specificities were missed by VDJdb matching, which favored anti-spike CD8 responses.

Individual cDNA molecules were tagged with unique molecular identifiers. TCRdb re-derived calls from the 5' RACE reads in MiXCR, one entry per CDR3 protein. The repertoire has tens of thousands of distinct CDR3 sequences, more than 5.5% of them found once; the top ten carry 4.5% to 6%. The V gene's germline CDR1 is DFQATT and CDR2 SNEGSKA (reference sequence). V dropped 0 bases and J dropped 0 bases, with 12 bases sitting between them. CDR3 length equals 15 residues. On this clonotype: The antigen is undetermined.

Sequencing input: whole blood. The origin of this receptor is an adult who was a healthcare worker with PCR-confirmed SARS-CoV-2 infection or an uninfected control (not recorded which). The chain uses TRBV20-1 and TRBJ2-7; the D is unclear. The CDR3 sequence: CSAREGSSASYEQYF. DNA for the CDR3: TGCAGTGCTAGAGAAGGGTCTTCTGCCTCCTACGAGCAGTACTTC.